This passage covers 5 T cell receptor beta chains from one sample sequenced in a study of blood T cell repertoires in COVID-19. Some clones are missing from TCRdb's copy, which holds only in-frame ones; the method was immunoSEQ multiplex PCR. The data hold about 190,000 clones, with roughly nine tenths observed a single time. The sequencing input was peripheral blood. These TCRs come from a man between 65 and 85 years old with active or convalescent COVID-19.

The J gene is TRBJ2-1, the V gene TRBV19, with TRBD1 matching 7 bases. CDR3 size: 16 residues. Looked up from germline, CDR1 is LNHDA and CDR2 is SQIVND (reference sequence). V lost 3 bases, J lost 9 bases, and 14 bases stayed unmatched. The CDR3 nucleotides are TGTGCCAGTAGTATTGGTTGGACAGGACCGCGCAGTGAGCAGTTCTTC. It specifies CASSIGWTGPRSEQFF.

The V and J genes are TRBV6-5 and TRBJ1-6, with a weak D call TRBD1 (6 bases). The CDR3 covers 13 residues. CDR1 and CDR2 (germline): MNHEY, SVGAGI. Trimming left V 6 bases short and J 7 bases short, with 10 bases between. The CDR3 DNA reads TGTGCCAGCAGACCGGACAGAAATTCACCCCTCCACTTT. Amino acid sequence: CASRPDRNSPLHF.

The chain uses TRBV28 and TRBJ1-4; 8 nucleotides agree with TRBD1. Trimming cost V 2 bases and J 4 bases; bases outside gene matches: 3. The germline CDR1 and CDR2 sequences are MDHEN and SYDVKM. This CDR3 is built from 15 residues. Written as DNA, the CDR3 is TGTGCCAGCAGTTTACAGGGGGCGGGTAATGAAAAACTGTTTTTT. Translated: CASSLQGAGNEKLFF. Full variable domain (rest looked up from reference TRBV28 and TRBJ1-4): DVKVTQSSRYLVKRTGEKVFLECVQDMDHENMFWYRQDPGLGLRLIYFSYDVKMKEKGDIPEGYSVSREKKERFSLILESASTNQTSMYLCASSLQGAGNEKLFFGSGTQLSVL.

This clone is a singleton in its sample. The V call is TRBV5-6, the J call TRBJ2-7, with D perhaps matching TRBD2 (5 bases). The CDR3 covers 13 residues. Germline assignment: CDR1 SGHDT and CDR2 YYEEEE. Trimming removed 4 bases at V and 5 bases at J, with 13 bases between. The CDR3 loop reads CASSRPGIHEQYF. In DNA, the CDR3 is TGTGCCAGCAGCAGACCGGGAATCCACGAGCAGTACTTC.

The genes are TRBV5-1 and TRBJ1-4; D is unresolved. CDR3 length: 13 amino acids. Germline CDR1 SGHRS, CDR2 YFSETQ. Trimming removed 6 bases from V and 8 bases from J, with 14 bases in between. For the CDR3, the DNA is TGCGCCAGCATGAGTGGAGTCTCGGAAAAACTGTTTTTT. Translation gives CASMSGVSEKLFF.